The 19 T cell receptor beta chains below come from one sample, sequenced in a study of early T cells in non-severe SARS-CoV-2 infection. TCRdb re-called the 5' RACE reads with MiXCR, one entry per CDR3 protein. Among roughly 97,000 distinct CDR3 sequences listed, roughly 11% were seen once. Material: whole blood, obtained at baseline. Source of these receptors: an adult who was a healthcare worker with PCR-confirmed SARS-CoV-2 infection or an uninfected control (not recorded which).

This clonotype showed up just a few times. CDR3: CASERGRNTEAFF. CDR3 nucleotide sequence: TGTGCCAGCGAAAGGGGGCGAAACACTGAAGCTTTCTTT. The J gene is TRBJ1-1, the V gene TRBV7-9, with 7 bases matching TRBD1. V lost 8 bases to trimming and J lost 2 bases; unmatched junction nucleotides: 5. The CDR3 is 13 residues long. Germline assignment: CDR1 SEHNR and CDR2 FQNEAQ (reference sequence).

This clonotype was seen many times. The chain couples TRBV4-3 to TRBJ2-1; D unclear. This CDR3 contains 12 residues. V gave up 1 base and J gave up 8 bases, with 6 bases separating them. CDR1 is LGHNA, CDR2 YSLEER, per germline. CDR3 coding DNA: TGCGCCAGCAGCCAAGTTTCTGATGAGCAGTTCTTC. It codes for CASSQVSDEQFF.

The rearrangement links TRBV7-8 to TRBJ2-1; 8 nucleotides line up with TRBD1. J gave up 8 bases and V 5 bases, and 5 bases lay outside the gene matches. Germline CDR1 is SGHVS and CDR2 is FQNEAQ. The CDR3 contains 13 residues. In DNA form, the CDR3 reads TGTGCCAGCAGCGCGACAGGGGTTGATGAGCAGTTCTTC. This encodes CASSATGVDEQFF. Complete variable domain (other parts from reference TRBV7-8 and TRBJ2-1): GAGVSQSPRYKVAKRGQDVALRCDPISGHVSLFWYQQALGQGPEFLTYFQNEAQLDKSGLPSDRFFAERPEGSVSTLKIQRTQQEDSAVYLCASSATGVDEQFFGPGTRLTVL.

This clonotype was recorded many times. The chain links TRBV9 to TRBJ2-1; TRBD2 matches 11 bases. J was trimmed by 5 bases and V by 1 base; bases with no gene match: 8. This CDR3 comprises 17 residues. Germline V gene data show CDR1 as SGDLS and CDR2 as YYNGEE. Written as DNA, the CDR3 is TGTGCCAGCAGCGTACCCGCCACTAGCGGGGGTAACAATGAGCAGTTCTTC. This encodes CASSVPATSGGNNEQFF.

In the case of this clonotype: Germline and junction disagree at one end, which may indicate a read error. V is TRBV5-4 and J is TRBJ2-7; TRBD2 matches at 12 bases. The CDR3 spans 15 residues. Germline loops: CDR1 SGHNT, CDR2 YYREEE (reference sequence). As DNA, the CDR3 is TGTGCCAGCAGCTTTCAGACTAGCGGGAGTTACGAGCATTACTTC. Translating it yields CASSFQTSGSYEHYF.

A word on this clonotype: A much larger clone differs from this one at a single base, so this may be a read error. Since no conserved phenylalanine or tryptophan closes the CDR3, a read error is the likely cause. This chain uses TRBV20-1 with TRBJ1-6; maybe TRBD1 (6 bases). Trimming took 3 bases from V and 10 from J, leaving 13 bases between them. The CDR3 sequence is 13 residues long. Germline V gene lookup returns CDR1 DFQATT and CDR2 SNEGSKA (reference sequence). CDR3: CSARRGNNSPLHS. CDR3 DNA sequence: TGCAGTGCTAGGAGGGGGAACAACTCACCCCTCCACTCT.

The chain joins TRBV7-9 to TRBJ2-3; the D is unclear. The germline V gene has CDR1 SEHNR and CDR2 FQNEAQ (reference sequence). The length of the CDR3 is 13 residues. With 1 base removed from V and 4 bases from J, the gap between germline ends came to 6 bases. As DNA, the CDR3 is TGTGCCAGCAGCTTAGGGCACGCAGATACGCAGTATTTT. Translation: CASSLGHADTQYF.

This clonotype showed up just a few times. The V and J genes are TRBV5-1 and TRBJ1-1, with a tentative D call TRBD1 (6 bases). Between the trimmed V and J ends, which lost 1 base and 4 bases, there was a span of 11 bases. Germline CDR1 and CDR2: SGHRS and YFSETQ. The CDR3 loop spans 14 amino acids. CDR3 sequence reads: CASSLSQGSTEAFF. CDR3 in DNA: TGCGCCAGCAGCTTGTCTCAGGGGTCCACTGAAGCTTTCTTT.

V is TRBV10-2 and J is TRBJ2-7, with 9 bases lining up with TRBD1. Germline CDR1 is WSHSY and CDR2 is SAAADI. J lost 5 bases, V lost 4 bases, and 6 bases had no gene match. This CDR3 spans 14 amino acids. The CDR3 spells CASSGGQGVDEQYF. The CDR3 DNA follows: TGCGCCAGCAGTGGGGGACAGGGAGTGGACGAGCAGTACTTC.

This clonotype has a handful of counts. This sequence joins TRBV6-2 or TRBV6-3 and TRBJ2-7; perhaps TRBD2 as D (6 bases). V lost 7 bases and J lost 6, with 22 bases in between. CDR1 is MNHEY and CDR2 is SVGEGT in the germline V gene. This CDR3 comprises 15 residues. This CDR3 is CASTINPGVHVEQYF. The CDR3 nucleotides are TGTGCCAGCACCATAAACCCGGGAGTTCACGTCGAGCAGTACTTC.

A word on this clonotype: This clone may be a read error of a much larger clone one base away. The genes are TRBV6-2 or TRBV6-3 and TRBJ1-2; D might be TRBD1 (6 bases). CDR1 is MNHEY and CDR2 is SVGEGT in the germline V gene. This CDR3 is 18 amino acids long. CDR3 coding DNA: TGTGCCAGCAGTCGCCCCCAGAGACAGGTCCCCCACGTCGATGGCCACACCTTC. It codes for CASSRPQRQVPHVDGHTF.

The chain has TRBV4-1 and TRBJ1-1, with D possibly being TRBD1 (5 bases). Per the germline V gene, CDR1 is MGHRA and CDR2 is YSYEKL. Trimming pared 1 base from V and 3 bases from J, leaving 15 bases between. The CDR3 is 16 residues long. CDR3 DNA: TGCGCCAGCAGCCAAGGCGGACGGGGGGTGTACACTGAAGCTTTCTTT. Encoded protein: CASSQGGRGVYTEAFF.

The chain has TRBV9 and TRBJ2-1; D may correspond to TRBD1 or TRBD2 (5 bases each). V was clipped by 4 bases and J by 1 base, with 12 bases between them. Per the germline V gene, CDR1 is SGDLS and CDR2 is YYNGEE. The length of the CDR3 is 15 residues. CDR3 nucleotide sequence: TGTGCCAGCAGCTATGCCGGGGCATCCTACAATGAGCAGTTCTTC. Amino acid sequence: CASSYAGASYNEQFF.

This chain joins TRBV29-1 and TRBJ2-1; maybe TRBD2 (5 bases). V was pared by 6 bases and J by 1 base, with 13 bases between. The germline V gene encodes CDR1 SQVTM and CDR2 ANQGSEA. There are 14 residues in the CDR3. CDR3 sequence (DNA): TGCAGCGTAGTCGCTAGCTCGTCCTACAATGAGCAGTTCTTC. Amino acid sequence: CSVVASSSYNEQFF.

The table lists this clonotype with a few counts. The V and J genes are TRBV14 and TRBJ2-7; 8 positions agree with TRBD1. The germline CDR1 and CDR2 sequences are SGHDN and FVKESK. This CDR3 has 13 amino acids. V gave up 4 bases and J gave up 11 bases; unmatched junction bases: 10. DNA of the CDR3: TGTGCCAGCAGCCTCCTCGGACAGGGCTATAAGTACTTC. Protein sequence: CASSLLGQGYKYF.

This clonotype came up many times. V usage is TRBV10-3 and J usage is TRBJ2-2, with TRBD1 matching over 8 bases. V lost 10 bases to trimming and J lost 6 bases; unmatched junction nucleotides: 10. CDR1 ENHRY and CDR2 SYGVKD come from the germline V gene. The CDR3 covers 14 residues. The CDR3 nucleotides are TGTGCCACCTCTTTAGCAGGGGGCTCCGGGGAGCTGTTTTTT. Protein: CATSLAGGSGELFF.

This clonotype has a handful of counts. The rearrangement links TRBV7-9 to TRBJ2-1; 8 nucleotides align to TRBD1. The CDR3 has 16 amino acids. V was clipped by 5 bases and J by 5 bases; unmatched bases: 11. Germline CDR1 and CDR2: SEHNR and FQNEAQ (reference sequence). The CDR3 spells CASSLYAGGSDNEQFF. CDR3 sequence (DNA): TGTGCCAGCAGCCTATATGCAGGGGGCAGCGACAATGAGCAGTTCTTC.

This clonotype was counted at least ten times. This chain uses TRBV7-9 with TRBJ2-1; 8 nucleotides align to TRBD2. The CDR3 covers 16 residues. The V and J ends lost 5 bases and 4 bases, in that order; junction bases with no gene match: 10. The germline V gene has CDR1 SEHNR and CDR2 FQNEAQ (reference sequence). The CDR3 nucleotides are TGTGCCAGCAGCCGCCGAGGTAGCGGGGTTTACAATGAGCAGTTCTTC. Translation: CASSRRGSGVYNEQFF.

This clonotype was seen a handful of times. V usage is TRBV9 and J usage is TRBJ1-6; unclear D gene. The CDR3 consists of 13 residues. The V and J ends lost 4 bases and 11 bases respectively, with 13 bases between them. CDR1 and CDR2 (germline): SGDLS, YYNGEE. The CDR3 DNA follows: TGTGCCAGCAGCCAGCAGCAGGATACACCCCTCCACTTT. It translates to CASSQQQDTPLHF.